Sequencing of this T cell receptor beta chain was carried out in a study of cytomegalovirus exposure and HLA in healthy donors. The study's findings and limits: A cluster of highly shared sequence variants was likely a sequencing artifact. TRBV6-2, TRBV6-3 and some other V segments were unresolvable in 87-base-pair reads. Analysis performed later found 16,951 TCR beta sequences associated with HLA alleles at 0.05 false discovery rate. A classifier reportedly called cytomegalovirus status with high sensitivity and specificity.

The CDR3 is 15 residues long. Trimming removed 2 bases from V and 0 bases from J; junction bases left unmatched: 2. CDR1 and CDR2 (germline): SGHDT, YYEEEE. The PCR had 60 Vbeta and 13 Jbeta primers. This table comes from immunoSEQ multiplex PCR, and its TCRdb copy is limited to in-frame clones, with some not included. The repertoire holds 150,000 to 200,000 clones, with approximately 86% as singletons. As concerns this clone: The target antigen is unknown.

The origin of this receptor is a woman aged 18-30 years in good health and CMV-seronegative. The V and J genes are TRBV5-6 and TRBJ2-1; 7 nucleotides line up with TRBD2. Sequencing input: PBMCs. The CDR3 sequence is CASSFGGSSYNEQFF. The CDR3 nucleotides are TGTGCCAGCAGCTTCGGCGGGAGCTCCTACAATGAGCAGTTCTTC. The entire variable domain, with the rest obtained from reference TRBV5-6 and TRBJ2-1, is as follows: DAGVTQSPTHLIKTRGQQVTLRCSPKSGHDTVSWYQQALGQGPQFIFQYYEEEERQRGNFPDRFSGHQFPNYSSELNVNALLLGDSALYLCASSFGGSSYNEQFFGPGTRLTVL.